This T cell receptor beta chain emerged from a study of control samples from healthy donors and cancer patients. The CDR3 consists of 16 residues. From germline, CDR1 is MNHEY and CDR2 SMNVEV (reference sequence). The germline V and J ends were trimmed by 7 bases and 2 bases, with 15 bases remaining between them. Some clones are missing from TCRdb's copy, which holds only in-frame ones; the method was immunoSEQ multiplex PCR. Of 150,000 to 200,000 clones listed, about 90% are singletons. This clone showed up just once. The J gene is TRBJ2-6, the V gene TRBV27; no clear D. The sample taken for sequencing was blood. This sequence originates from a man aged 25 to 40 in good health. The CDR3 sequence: CASKPPWEPGANVLTF. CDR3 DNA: TGTGCCAGCAAACCACCCTGGGAACCTGGGGCCAACGTCCTGACTTTC.